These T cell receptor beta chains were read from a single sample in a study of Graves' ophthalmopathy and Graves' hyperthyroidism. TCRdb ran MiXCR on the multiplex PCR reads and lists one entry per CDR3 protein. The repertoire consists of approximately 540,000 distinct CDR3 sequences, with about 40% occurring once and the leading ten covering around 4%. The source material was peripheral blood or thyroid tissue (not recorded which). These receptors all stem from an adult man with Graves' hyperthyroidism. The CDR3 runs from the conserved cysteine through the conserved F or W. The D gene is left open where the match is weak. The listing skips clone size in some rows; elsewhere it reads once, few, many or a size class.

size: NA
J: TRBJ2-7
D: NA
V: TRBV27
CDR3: CASSPNEGRGRGQYF
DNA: TGTGCCAGCAGTCCAAACGAGGGACGGGGCCGAGGGCAGTACTTC

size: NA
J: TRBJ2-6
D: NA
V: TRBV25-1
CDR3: CASSQGRVGSGANVLTF
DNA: TGTGCCAGCAGCCAAGGCAGGGTCGGCTCTGGGGCCAACGTCCTGACTTTC

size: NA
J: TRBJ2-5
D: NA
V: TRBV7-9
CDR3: CASSLEGLFEQCF
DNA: TGTGCAAGCAGCTTAGAGGGACTCTTTGAGCAGTGCTTC

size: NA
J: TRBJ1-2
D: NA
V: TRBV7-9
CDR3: CASSTGLDSLTGYTF
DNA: TGTGCCAGCAGCACAGGACTGGACTCCCTTACTGGCTACACCTTC

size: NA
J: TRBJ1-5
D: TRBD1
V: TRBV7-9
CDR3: CASSPGQVDQPQHF
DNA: TGTGCCAGCAGCCCCGGACAGGTAGATCAGCCCCAGCATTTT

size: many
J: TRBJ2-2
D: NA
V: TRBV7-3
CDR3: CASSRGRTSANTGELFF
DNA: TGTGCCAGCAGCCGGGGACGGACCTCCGCGAACACCGGGGAGCTGTTTTTT

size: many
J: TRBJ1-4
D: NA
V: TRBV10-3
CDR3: CAISEYDGSTNEKLFF
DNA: TGTGCCATCAGTGAGTACGATGGTTCAACTAATGAAAAACTGTTTTTT

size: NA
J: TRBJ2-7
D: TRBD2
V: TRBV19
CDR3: CASSIGLAGGPEYF
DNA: TGTGCCAGTAGTATCGGACTAGCGGGAGGGCCAGAGTACTTC

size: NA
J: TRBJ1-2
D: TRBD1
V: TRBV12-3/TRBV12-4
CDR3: CASRMTGTAFGYTF
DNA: TGTGCCAGCAGGATGACCGGGACAGCCTTTGGCTACACCTTC

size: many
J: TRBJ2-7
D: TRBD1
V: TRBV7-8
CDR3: CASSLDRDRAPYEQYF
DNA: TGTGCCAGCAGCTTAGATAGGGACAGGGCACCCTACGAGCAGTACTTC

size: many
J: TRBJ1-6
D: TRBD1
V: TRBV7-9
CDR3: CASSSRQGSYNSPLHF
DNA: TGTGCCAGCAGCTCGCGACAGGGCTCCTATAATTCACCCCTCCACTTT

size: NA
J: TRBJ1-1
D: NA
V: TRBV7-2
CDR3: CASRGGTLNTEALF
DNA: TGTGCCAGCAGGGGAGGTACGCTGAACACTGAAGCTCTCTTT

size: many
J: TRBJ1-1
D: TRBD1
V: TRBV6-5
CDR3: CASRDRTVNTEAFF
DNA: TGTGCCAGCAGGGACAGGACGGTGAACACTGAAGCTTTCTTT

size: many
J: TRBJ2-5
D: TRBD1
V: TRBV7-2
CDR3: CASSSGQGQETQYF
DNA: TGTGCCAGCAGCTCGGGACAGGGACAAGAGACCCAGTACTTC

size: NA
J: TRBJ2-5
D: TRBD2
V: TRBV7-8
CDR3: CASSYSSGTSKFF
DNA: TGTGCCAGCAGCTATTCCTCCGGGACTAGTAAATTCTTC

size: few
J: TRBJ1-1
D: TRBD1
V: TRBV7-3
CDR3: CASSSIDRAYTEAFF
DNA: TGTGCCAGCAGCTCTATCGACAGGGCTTACACTGAAGCTTTCTTT

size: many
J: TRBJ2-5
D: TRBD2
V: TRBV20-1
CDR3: CSAGRLAGGQETQYF
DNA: TGCAGTGCTGGCAGACTAGCGGGGGGGCAAGAGACCCAGTACTTC

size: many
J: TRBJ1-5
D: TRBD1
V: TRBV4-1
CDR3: CASSRTTGQPQHF
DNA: TGCGCCAGCAGCCGAACGACAGGGCAGCCCCAGCATTTT

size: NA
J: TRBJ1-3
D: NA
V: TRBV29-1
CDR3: CSASSGNTIYF
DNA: TGTAGCGCCTCGAGTGGAAACACCATATATTTT

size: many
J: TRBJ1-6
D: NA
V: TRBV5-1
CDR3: CASSPDEDATNSPLHF
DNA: TGCGCCAGCAGCCCAGACGAGGACGCCACCAATTCACCCCTCCACTTT

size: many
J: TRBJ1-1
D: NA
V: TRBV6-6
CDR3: CASTLNTEAFF
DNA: TGTGCCAGCACCTTAAACACTGAAGCTTTCTTT

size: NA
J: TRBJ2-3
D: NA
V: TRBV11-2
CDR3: CASSLVAGQADTQYF
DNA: TGCGCCAGCAGCTTGGTAGCGGGACAGGCAGATACGCAGTATTTT

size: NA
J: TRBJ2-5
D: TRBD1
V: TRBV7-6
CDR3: CASSSEDRGAKETQYF
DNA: TGTGCCAGCAGCTCAGAGGACAGGGGGGCCAAAGAGACCCAGTACTTC

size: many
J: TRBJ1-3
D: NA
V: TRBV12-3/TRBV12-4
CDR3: CASSWVQGNTIYF
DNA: TGTGCCAGCAGTTGGGTCCAAGGAAACACCATATATTTT

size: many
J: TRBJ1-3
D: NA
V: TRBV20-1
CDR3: CSARDPGTGNTIYF
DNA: TGCAGTGCTAGAGATCCCGGGACTGGAAACACCATATATTTT

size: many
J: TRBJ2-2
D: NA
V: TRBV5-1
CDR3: CASSFPELGPSTGELFF
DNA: TGCGCCAGCAGCTTCCCTGAGCTTGGACCTAGCACCGGGGAGCTGTTTTTT

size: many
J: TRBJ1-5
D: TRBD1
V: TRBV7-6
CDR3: CASSEGQGGNQPQHF
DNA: TGTGCCAGCAGCGAGGGACAGGGGGGCAATCAGCCCCAGCATTTT